Included here is one TCR beta chain sequence, with context. The antigen remains unidentified. The sample belongs to a study of persistence of HIV-infected CD4 T cells. The CDR3 totals 13 residues. Germline assignment: CDR1 MNHNY and CDR2 SVGAGI (reference sequence). V was shortened by 8 bases and J by 11 bases, with 21 bases between the two germline ends. Study-wide points: Within sorted populations, more oligoclonal TCRs accompanied more oligoclonal proviruses.

Overlapping HIV-1 Gag 15-mer peptides at approximately 0.96 ug per peptide per mL were used. CD4+ T cells upregulating both CD40 ligand and CD69 were sorted as responding cells. Donors had CD4+ T cell counts above 400 cells/uL and were CMV-seropositive. This was the immunoSEQ version 4 assay in survey mode. Clones were sequenced by immunoSEQ multiplex PCR, and TCRdb holds only the in-frame ones, with some missing. Among around 26,000 clones listed, around 74% were seen once. The starting material was CD4+ T cells sorted from PBMCs after roughly 18-hour stimulation, obtained from a patient who received antiretroviral therapy. This clonotype was sampled from an adult man with HIV who was CMV-seropositive. This chain joins TRBV6-6 and TRBJ1-1; tentative D call: TRBD1 (5 bases). The CDR3 sequence is CASGTQGTSVAFF. The CDR3 bases are TGTGCCAGCGGAACCCAGGGTACATCCGTGGCTTTCTTT.